A selection of T cell receptor beta chains follows, all from one sample in a study of T-cell reconstitution after alpha-beta-depleted transplantation in children. TCRdb fed the PCR reads into MiXCR, producing one record per CDR3 protein. The sample consists of some 78,000 distinct CDR3 sequences, over 12% of them appearing once. The starting material was PBMCs, mostly from graft donor cells, obtained 180 days after TCRalphabeta/CD19-depleted stem cell transplant. These receptors were taken from a male patient between 2 and 10 years old who had a stem cell transplant for acute lymphoblastic leukemia, so the T cells may come from the graft donor. The CDR3 runs from the conserved cysteine through the conserved F or W. A D gene is named only where the DNA matches it firmly. Where a row states a size, it is once, few, many or the class of an expanded clone; other rows omit it.

D: NA; V: TRBV28; size: NA; J: TRBJ2-3; CDR3: CASSKWQGGVDTQYF; DNA: TGTGCCAGCTCCAAGTGGCAGGGCGGGGTGGATACGCAGTATTTT
D: NA; V: TRBV29-1; size: few; J: TRBJ1-1; CDR3: CSSSQGNTEAFF; DNA: TGCAGTAGTTCGCAGGGGAACACTGAAGCTTTCTTT
D: TRBD1; V: TRBV7-6; size: large; J: TRBJ1-5; CDR3: CASSPLGTDRNQPQHF; DNA: TGTGCCAGCAGCCCCCTCGGGACAGATCGCAATCAGCCCCAGCATTTT
D: NA; V: TRBV10-3; size: few; J: TRBJ2-4; CDR3: CAISEGPLGKNIQYF; DNA: TGTGCCATCAGTGAGGGACCCCTGGGCAAAAACATTCAGTACTTC
D: NA; V: TRBV20-1; size: NA; J: TRBJ2-7; CDR3: CSASLDLTYEQYF; DNA: TGCAGTGCTAGTCTGGACTTGACCTACGAGCAGTACTTC
D: TRBD2; V: TRBV9; size: NA; J: TRBJ2-5; CDR3: CASSTPGTSVQGGETQYF; DNA: TGTGCCAGCAGCACTCCCGGGACTAGCGTTCAAGGGGGAGAGACCCAGTACTTC
D: NA; V: TRBV27; size: NA; J: TRBJ2-1; CDR3: CASSLRANPYNEQFF; DNA: TGTGCCAGCAGTTTACGCGCTAACCCCTACAATGAGCAGTTCTTC
D: NA; V: TRBV3-1; size: few; J: TRBJ1-4; CDR3: CASSHQGRGREKLFF; DNA: TGTGCCAGCAGCCACCAGGGTCGGGGTCGTGAAAAACTGTTTTTT
D: NA; V: TRBV10-3; size: few; J: TRBJ1-4; CDR3: CATRGSGEKLFF; DNA: TGTGCCACCAGAGGTAGCGGAGAAAAACTGTTTTTT
D: NA; V: TRBV7-8; size: few; J: TRBJ2-7; CDR3: CASSLVWTSGHEQYF; DNA: TGTGCCAGCAGCTTAGTTTGGACAAGTGGCCACGAGCAGTACTTC
D: NA; V: TRBV20-1; size: few; J: TRBJ2-1; CDR3: CSPFLSSGVVEFF; DNA: TGCAGTCCCTTTCTTAGCTCAGGAGTAGTGGAGTTCTTC
D: NA; V: TRBV9; size: NA; J: TRBJ1-6; CDR3: CASSVRQEHSPLHF; DNA: TGTGCCAGCAGCGTGCGACAGGAGCACTCACCCCTCCACTTT
D: NA; V: TRBV28; size: few; J: TRBJ2-1; CDR3: CASSWAFQGYEQFF; DNA: TGTGCCAGCAGTTGGGCCTTTCAGGGGTATGAGCAGTTCTTC
D: NA; V: TRBV4-2; size: NA; J: TRBJ1-3; CDR3: CASSQAGTLGSGNTIYF; DNA: TGTGCCAGCAGCCAAGCTGGGACTCTAGGGAGTGGAAACACCATATATTTT
D: TRBD1; V: TRBV9; size: many; J: TRBJ1-2; CDR3: CASSSGQHGYTF; DNA: TGTGCCAGCAGCTCGGGACAGCATGGCTACACCTTC
D: NA; V: TRBV6-1; size: NA; J: TRBJ1-5; CDR3: CASAHRGPQPQHF; DNA: TGTGCCAGCGCCCACCGGGGGCCTCAGCCCCAGCATTTT
D: TRBD1; V: TRBV29-1; size: few; J: TRBJ2-5; CDR3: CSVEDSWDRGFPETQYF; DNA: TGCAGCGTTGAAGATAGTTGGGACAGGGGATTTCCAGAGACCCAGTACTTC
D: TRBD1; V: TRBV14; size: NA; J: TRBJ1-2; CDR3: CASGQDGDSSYTF; DNA: TGTGCCAGCGGCCAAGATGGGGACAGCAGCTACACCTTC
D: NA; V: TRBV14; size: few; J: TRBJ1-1; CDR3: CASSPEAFF; DNA: TGTGCCAGCAGCCCTGAAGCTTTCTTT
D: NA; V: TRBV6-2/TRBV6-3; size: NA; J: TRBJ2-7; CDR3: CASTRRTRLYEQYF; DNA: TGTGCCAGCACCAGAAGAACCCGACTCTACGAGCAGTACTTC
D: NA; V: TRBV28; size: NA; J: TRBJ2-1; CDR3: CASSPAPNEQFF; DNA: TGTGCCAGCAGCCCCGCCCCCAATGAGCAGTTCTTC
D: TRBD1; V: TRBV5-1; size: many; J: TRBJ2-7; CDR3: CASSLTGDEQYF; DNA: TGCGCCAGCAGCTTAACAGGGGACGAGCAGTACTTC
D: NA; V: TRBV25-1; size: NA; J: TRBJ2-7; CDR3: CASSEVPHSYEQYF; DNA: TGTGCCAGCAGTGAGGTTCCTCACTCCTACGAGCAGTACTTC
D: NA; V: TRBV12-3/TRBV12-4; size: few; J: TRBJ1-1; CDR3: CASSFPPEGVNTEAFF; DNA: TGTGCCAGCAGTTTCCCGCCCGAGGGAGTGAACACTGAAGCTTTCTTT
D: NA; V: TRBV5-6; size: few; J: TRBJ2-7; CDR3: CASSQTGFPYEQYF; DNA: TGTGCCAGCAGCCAAACAGGATTCCCCTACGAGCAGTACTTC
D: NA; V: TRBV6-1; size: NA; J: TRBJ1-5; CDR3: CASSPGVVSNQPQHF; DNA: TGTGCCAGCAGTCCCGGAGTGGTTAGCAATCAGCCCCAGCATTTT
D: NA; V: TRBV7-2; size: few; J: TRBJ1-3; CDR3: CASSGTVGNTIYF; DNA: TGTGCCAGCAGCGGGACCGTTGGAAACACCATATATTTT
D: NA; V: TRBV6-1; size: many; J: TRBJ1-2; CDR3: CASSDSVSGYTF; DNA: TGTGCCAGCAGTGATTCAGTTAGTGGCTACACCTTC
D: TRBD2; V: TRBV5-1; size: NA; J: TRBJ2-1; CDR3: CAGRAARPNEQFF; DNA: TGCGCCGGGAGGGCGGCCCGTCCCAATGAGCAGTTCTTC
D: TRBD1; V: TRBV11-2; size: NA; J: TRBJ1-5; CDR3: CASSSGQGYQPQHF; DNA: TGTGCCAGCAGCTCCGGACAGGGGTATCAGCCCCAGCATTTT
D: NA; V: TRBV28; size: few; J: TRBJ1-1; CDR3: CASSRGKAFF; DNA: TGTGCCAGCAGCCGGGGAAAAGCTTTCTTT
D: NA; V: TRBV7-8; size: few; J: TRBJ1-3; CDR3: CASSLIGFSGNTIYF; DNA: TGTGCCAGCAGCCTCATTGGGTTCTCTGGAAACACCATATATTTT
D: NA; V: TRBV7-2; size: few; J: TRBJ2-4; CDR3: CASSLVGIAKNIQYF; DNA: TGTGCCAGCAGCTTAGTGGGAATAGCCAAAAACATTCAGTACTTC
D: NA; V: TRBV7-2; size: NA; J: TRBJ1-1; CDR3: CASSPARLNTEAFF; DNA: TGTGCCAGCAGCCCGGCGCGGTTGAACACTGAAGCTTTCTTT
D: NA; V: TRBV5-8; size: many; J: TRBJ1-2; CDR3: CASSLNYGYTF; DNA: TGTGCCAGCAGCTTAAACTATGGCTACACCTTC
D: NA; V: TRBV11-2; size: few; J: TRBJ2-4; CDR3: CASSLIDSAPIAKNIQYF; DNA: TGTGCCAGCAGCTTAATAGATTCTGCCCCGATAGCCAAAAACATTCAGTACTTC
D: TRBD1; V: TRBV7-2; size: NA; J: TRBJ1-1; CDR3: CASSPQTGLGTEAFF; DNA: TGTGCCAGCAGCCCCCAGACAGGGTTAGGCACTGAAGCTTTCTTT
D: NA; V: TRBV10-3; size: NA; J: TRBJ1-1; CDR3: CAIGFKVHEAFF; DNA: TGTGCCATCGGATTTAAGGTACATGAAGCTTTCTTT
D: NA; V: TRBV28; size: NA; J: TRBJ1-5; CDR3: CASSTHPYPGRFFNQPQHF; DNA: TGTGCCAGCAGCACCCACCCCTATCCGGGACGGTTCTTCAATCAGCCCCAGCATTTT
D: TRBD1; V: TRBV9; size: few; J: TRBJ1-4; CDR3: CASSLVPGQGRLFF; DNA: TGTGCCAGCAGCCTTGTCCCGGGACAGGGCCGGCTGTTTTTT
D: NA; V: TRBV20-1; size: few; J: TRBJ1-1; CDR3: CSASGPSTFF; DNA: TGCAGTGCTAGTGGGCCATCTACTTTCTTT
D: NA; V: TRBV7-3; size: few; J: TRBJ2-1; CDR3: CASSYDNLRGEQFF; DNA: TGTGCCAGCAGCTATGACAACCTAAGGGGGGAGCAGTTCTTC
D: NA; V: TRBV20-1; size: NA; J: TRBJ2-1; CDR3: CSASRGHNEQFF; DNA: TGCAGTGCATCGCGGGGGCACAATGAGCAGTTCTTC